This record concerns one T cell receptor (beta chain) sequence. The sample originates from a study of pediatric ulcerative colitis. TCRdb's table, derived via immunoSEQ multiplex PCR, lists solely in-frame clones and lacks some. The sample holds tens of thousands of clones, around 75% seen once. V lost 0 bases and J 1 base, leaving 11 bases between the germline ends. Germline lookup yields CDR1 MNHEY and CDR2 SMNVEV (reference sequence). This CDR3 comprises 16 residues. One to two pinch biopsies were taken from the rectum during colonoscopy. Sequencing was carried out using gut tissue. The chain uses TRBV27 and TRBJ2-3; no clear D. The TCR comes from a boy aged 10-17 years with severe ulcerative colitis. CDR3 sequence reads: CASSLSVEYGTDTQYF. In DNA, the CDR3 is TGTGCCAGCAGTTTATCGGTGGAGTACGGCACAGATACGCAGTATTTT.